These 11 T cell receptor beta chains share one sample of origin, sequenced in a study of shared clonotypes between healthy human individuals. TCRdb's table, derived via immunoSEQ multiplex PCR, lists solely in-frame clones and lacks some. The data contain 550,000 to 700,000 clones, about three quarters of them singletons. Specimen: memory CD4+ T cells sorted from blood. Subset noted: CD45RA-negative fraction. Source of these receptors: a woman aged 25 to 39 in good health.

In its sample, this clone was seen a few times. This sequence joins TRBV1 and TRBJ2-7; the table's D call of TRBD2 was not tested on the DNA. TRBV1 is a pseudogene locus. The CDR3 is made up of 13 amino acids. DNA of the CDR3: TGCACCAGCACCCGGGGGATCTCCTACGAGCAGTACTTC. Translated, it gives CTSTRGISYEQYF.

This chain connects TRBV2 to TRBJ2-1, with 9 bases identical to TRBD2. The CDR3 consists of 15 residues. Germline lookup yields CDR1 SNHLY and CDR2 FYNNEI. V lost 4 bases and J lost 4; bases outside the gene matches: 5. The CDR3, as DNA: TGTGCCAGCAGTGGGGTTAGCGGGGGATACAATGAGCAGTTCTTC. This translates into CASSGVSGGYNEQFF.

This clone was detected only a few times. The chain's CDR3 is CASSEGEGLNTEAFF. The CDR3 DNA reads TGCGCCAGCAGTGAGGGGGAGGGGCTGAACACTGAAGCTTTCTTT. The chain joins TRBV10-2 to TRBJ1-1; D possibly corresponds to TRBD1 (5 bases). Germline V gene sequence: CDR1 WSHSY, CDR2 SAAADI. The CDR3 runs to 15 residues. Trimming cost V 2 bases and J 0 bases, with 10 bases left between them.

V gene TRBV4-1 combines with J gene TRBJ1-4; the D gene is possibly TRBD1 (5 bases). The CDR3 is 16 amino acids. Germline CDR1 and CDR2: MGHRA and YSYEKL. V was pared by 1 base and J by 3 bases, with 12 bases between. The CDR3 sequence is CASSQGVGAANEKLFF. CDR3 DNA: TGCGCCAGCAGCCAAGGAGTAGGGGCGGCTAATGAAAAACTGTTTTTT.

This clone was found many times. At the DNA level, this CDR3 is encoded by other sequences in the same sample as well. This chain uses TRBV5-1 with TRBJ2-5; no firm D call. The CDR3 sequence is 11 residues long. The germline V and J ends were trimmed by 2 bases and 2 bases, with 1 base remaining between them. Germline V gives CDR1 SGHRS, CDR2 YFSETQ. For the CDR3, the DNA is TGCGCCAGCAGCTTACAAGAGACCCAGTACTTC. Residues: CASSLQETQYF.

The genes are TRBV28 and TRBJ1-2; no clear D gene. From germline, CDR1 is MDHEN and CDR2 SYDVKM. The CDR3 contains 13 residues. The V end was cut by 6 bases, the J end by 3 bases, with 11 bases between. Here the CDR3 reads CASRPTSHYGYTF. The CDR3 DNA sequence: TGTGCCAGCAGGCCAACATCACACTATGGCTACACCTTC.

At least ten counts were recorded for this clone. The CDR3 nucleotides read TGTGCCATCAGGACAGAGAGAGGCTACACCTTC. This translates into CAIRTERGYTF. The chain carries TRBV10-3 and TRBJ1-2, with a possible D match to TRBD1 (5 bases). Germline V gene lookup returns CDR1 ENHRY and CDR2 SYGVKD. Trimming removed 6 bases at V and 8 bases at J, with 10 bases between. This CDR3 is built from 11 residues.

The chain couples TRBV10-3 to TRBJ2-4, with 9 bases lining up with TRBD1. The ends lost 3 bases at V and 6 bases at J; junction bases unmatched: 6. Germline V gives CDR1 ENHRY, CDR2 SYGVKD. The CDR3 totals 15 residues. The CDR3 nucleotides read TGTGCCATCAGTGAATCGCAACAGGGGGCAAACATTCAGTACTTC. Translated, it gives CAISESQQGANIQYF.

The genes are TRBV4-2 and TRBJ2-6; TRBD1 matches at 8 bases. CDR3 length: 21 residues. Unmatched junction bases numbered 15, after V lost 0 bases and J lost 2 bases. Germline-derived CDR1 and CDR2 are LGHNA and YNFKEQ. For the CDR3, the DNA is TGTGCCAGCAGCCAAGAAGGCAGGGGGCGACACAGGGGAGCTGGGGCCAACGTCCTGACTTTC. It encodes CASSQEGRGRHRGAGANVLTF.

This clone was picked up one time. The chain recombines TRBV18 with TRBJ2-7, with D perhaps matching TRBD2 (6 bases). The CDR3 is 15 residues long. Germline CDR1 reads KGHSH; CDR2 reads LQKENI. V shed 4 bases and J shed 7 bases, with 20 bases lying between them. The CDR3: CASSLSAGSRVEQYF. The CDR3 bases are TGTGCCAGCTCACTCTCGGCGGGGAGTAGGGTAGAGCAGTACTTC.

There are a few counts of this clone. The chain combines TRBV6-1 with TRBJ1-5; D is unclear. V was shortened by 1 base and J by 5 bases, with 12 bases between the two germline ends. This CDR3 is 15 amino acids long. Germline lookup yields CDR1 MNHNS and CDR2 SASEGT. CDR3 bases: TGTGCCAGCAGTGAAGGACCCGGGCTGCATCAGCCCCAGCATTTT. Protein: CASSEGPGLHQPQHF.